This TCR beta chain stems from a study of T cells expressing NK-cell markers. Overall study context: From sorted CD3+CD56+NKG2C+, CD3+CD56+NKG2C- and CD3+CD56-NKG2C+ T cells came the TCR beta repertoires.

TCRdb re-called the 5' RACE reads and gives one entry per CDR3 protein, without DNA. The listing contains 550,000 to 600,000 distinct CDR3 sequences. The germline CDR1 and CDR2 sequences are SGHAT and FQNNGV. This CDR3 region has 15 residues. Material for sequencing was blood T cells: a sorted CD56 or NKG2C T cell subset, CD4+ or CD8+ T cells, or bulk PBMC T cells (not recorded which). This clonotype was sampled from a man between 18 and 35 years old in good health. The chain employs TRBV11-2 and TRBJ2-7. The CDR3: CASSLGRVRAYEQYF.